The 18 T cell receptor beta chains below all came from one sample that was sequenced in a study of cytomegalovirus exposure and HLA in healthy donors. A multiplex PCR was run with 60 Vbeta primers and 13 Jbeta primers. Here immunoSEQ multiplex PCR was the method, and the copy in TCRdb shows in-frame clones only, minus some. Of 75,000 to 85,000 clones in the sample, about 78% were seen once. The specimen was PBMCs. The receptors originated from a male donor in good health and CMV-seronegative.

This clone came up once. The chain is built from TRBV15 and TRBJ2-7, with D perhaps TRBD2 (7 bases). CDR1 is LNHNV, CDR2 YYDKDF, per germline (reference sequence). This CDR3 comprises 15 residues. V lost 0 bases and J 6 bases, leaving 15 bases between the germline ends. CDR3 loop: CATSREAGALFEQYF. The DNA of the CDR3 is TGTGCCACCAGCAGAGAGGCGGGGGCCCTTTTCGAGCAGTACTTC.

The chain has TRBV6-6 and TRBJ1-2, with no clear D. The length of the CDR3 is 11 residues. The V gene lost 0 bases and the J gene lost 8 bases, with 4 bases spanning the gap. Germline V gene data show CDR1 as MNHNY and CDR2 as SVGAGI (reference sequence). This CDR3 reads CASSYSRGYTF. The DNA for the CDR3 is TGTGCCAGCAGTTACTCACGGGGCTACACCTTC.

The V gene is TRBV7-3, the J gene TRBJ2-3; 9 bases are shared with TRBD2. The trim removed 1 base at V and 2 bases at J, leaving 4 bases unmatched. In germline, CDR1 is SGHTA, CDR2 FQGTGA. The CDR3 contains 16 residues. The DNA of the CDR3 is TGTGCCAGCAGCTTAATGCCTAGCGGGACCACAGATACGCAGTATTTT. Its translation is CASSLMPSGTTDTQYF.

The V gene is TRBV5-1, the J gene TRBJ2-1, with 7 bases that match TRBD2. Germline values: CDR1 SGHRS, CDR2 YFSETQ. CDR3 length: 14 residues. V was clipped by 2 bases and J by 8 bases; unmatched bases: 7. In DNA, the CDR3 is TGCGCCAGCAGCTTTGCGGGAGTTTTCTATGAGCAGTTCTTC. Protein product: CASSFAGVFYEQFF.

The chain recombines TRBV12-5 with TRBJ1-1; TRBD1 is a possible D gene (5 bases). Looked up from germline, CDR1 is LGHNT and CDR2 is FRNRAP. V was pared by 2 bases and J by 4 bases, with 14 bases between. CDR3 length equals 15 residues. CDR3 sequence: CASGLYRQGATEAFF. CDR3 sequence (DNA): TGTGCTAGTGGTTTGTACAGGCAAGGGGCCACTGAAGCTTTCTTT.

The chain uses TRBV18 and TRBJ2-3; D might be TRBD1 (5 bases). V lost 5 bases and J lost 0, with 9 bases in between. Germline assignment: CDR1 KGHSH and CDR2 LQKENI. This CDR3 is built from 14 residues. This CDR3 is CASSVQVSTDTQYF. The CDR3 nucleotides read TGTGCCAGCTCAGTACAGGTTAGCACAGATACGCAGTATTTT.

This chain connects TRBV27 to TRBJ2-1; D gene ambiguous. The CDR3 length is 15 residues. V was clipped by 2 bases and J by 0 bases, with 8 bases between them. In germline, CDR1 is MNHEY, CDR2 SMNVEV (reference sequence). The CDR3 DNA follows: TGTGCCAGCAGTTTAGCCCTCAGCTCCTACAATGAGCAGTTCTTC. This gives the protein CASSLALSSYNEQFF.

V gene TRBV6-1 combines with J gene TRBJ1-5; D is unresolved. The CDR3 loop spans 12 amino acids. The germline gives CDR1 MNHNS, CDR2 SASEGT. V was pared by 5 bases and J by 4 bases, with 6 bases between. CDR3 bases: TGTGCCAGCAGTTTAGAGAATCAGCCCCAGCATTTT. The encoded protein is CASSLENQPQHF.

This clone was detected only once. The CDR3: CAWSVIRTGQETQYF. In DNA, the CDR3 is TGTGCCTGGAGTGTAATCCGGACAGGGCAAGAGACCCAGTACTTC. The chain has TRBV30 and TRBJ2-5; 8 positions agree with TRBD1. The CDR3 has 15 residues. The junction had 5 bases not matched to a gene; V was cut back by 0 bases and J by 2 bases. Germline-derived CDR1 and CDR2 are GTSNPN and SVGIG (reference sequence).

The V call is TRBV27, the J call TRBJ2-5, with 13 bases matching TRBD2. The CDR3 contains 17 residues. J was trimmed by 2 bases and V by 5 bases; bases with no gene match: 8. The germline V gene encodes CDR1 MNHEY and CDR2 SMNVEV (reference sequence). This CDR3 reads CASSPRTSGSGQETQYF. CDR3 coding DNA: TGTGCCAGCAGTCCTCGGACTAGCGGGAGCGGGCAAGAGACCCAGTACTTC.

The chain couples TRBV2 to TRBJ2-5; 7 bases agree with TRBD2. Germline assignment: CDR1 SNHLY and CDR2 FYNNEI. Germline trimming cut 1 base from V and 4 bases from J; bases unmatched to any gene: 9. This CDR3 has 16 residues. The CDR3, as DNA: TGTGCCAGCAGTGAAGTAAGCGTTCGCGGGGGAGAGACCCAGTACTTC. It translates to CASSEVSVRGGETQYF.

Concerning this clone itself: The CDR3 ends on some other residue instead of the conserved phenylalanine or tryptophan, so this is likely a read error. No DNA is shown, since the ends of the CDR3 on it are uncertain; the CDR3 is the one TCRdb lists. The J gene is TRBJ2-7, the V gene TRBV11-2; the table gives TRBD2 as D, unverified against the DNA. Germline V gene lookup returns CDR1 SGHAT and CDR2 FQNNGV. Termini included, the CDR3 measures 14 amino acids. CDR3 in amino acids: CASSLDQRAGWFYL.

The chain joins TRBV7-6 to TRBJ2-3; D ambiguous. CDR1 is SGHVS, CDR2 FNYEAQ, per germline. V lost 2 bases and J 1 base, leaving 4 bases between the germline ends. CDR3 length: 13 residues. CDR3 DNA sequence: TGTGCCAGCAGCTTAACGGGCACAGATACGCAGTATTTT. Its protein is CASSLTGTDTQYF.

This chain connects TRBV7-2 to TRBJ2-7, with unresolved D. There are 13 residues in the CDR3. Germline V gene lookup returns CDR1 SGHTA and CDR2 FQGNSA. Deletions cut 11 bases from V and 2 bases from J, with 16 bases between. DNA of the CDR3: TGTGCCCGCCCCCTTCACCCTACCTACGAGCAGTACTTC. It encodes CARPLHPTYEQYF.

CDR3 in amino acids: CASSLGGGRKEETQYF. CDR3 coding DNA: TGTGCCAGCAGCTTGGGTGGGGGCCGAAAAGAAGAGACCCAGTACTTC. V usage is TRBV5-5 and J usage is TRBJ2-5, with D maybe TRBD1 (6 bases). The CDR3 is made up of 16 amino acids. CDR1 is SGHKS, CDR2 YYEKEE, per germline (reference sequence). V lost 0 bases and J lost 3, with 15 bases in between.

The chain has TRBV5-1 and TRBJ2-3; TRBD2 matches at 9 bases. The CDR3 has 15 residues. After removal of 5 bases from V and 6 bases from J, the junction contained 10 bases not matched to a gene. CDR1 and CDR2 (germline): SGHRS, YFSETQ. The CDR3 is CASRGLAGFGDTQYF. CDR3 in DNA: TGCGCCAGCAGGGGTCTAGCGGGGTTTGGGGATACGCAGTATTTT. Drawing the rest from reference TRBV5-1 and TRBJ2-3, the complete variable domain is KAGVTQTPRYLIKTRGQQVTLSCSPISGHRSVSWYQQTPGQGLQFLFEYFSETQRNKGNFPGRFSGRQFSNSRSEMNVSTLELGDSALYLCASRGLAGFGDTQYFGPGTRLTVL.

V usage is TRBV30 and J usage is TRBJ2-5; TRBD2 agrees at 7 bases. V trimming: 5 bases; J trimming: 5 bases; junction bases outside the gene matches: 2. CDR3 length: 11 amino acids. Germline V gene sequence: CDR1 GTSNPN, CDR2 SVGIG (reference sequence). The CDR3 DNA sequence: TGTGCCTGGTGGGGGGGGGAGACCCAGTACTTC. It specifies CAWWGGETQYF.

V usage is TRBV7-2 and J usage is TRBJ1-6; no firm D call. Per the germline V gene, CDR1 is SGHTA and CDR2 is FQGNSA. The CDR3 runs to 15 residues. Trimming shortened V by 2 bases and J by 0 bases, and 5 bases separated the two germline ends. CDR3 sequence (DNA): TGTGCCAGCAGCTTACTTAGCTCCTATAATTCACCCCTCCACTTT. It codes for CASSLLSSYNSPLHF.